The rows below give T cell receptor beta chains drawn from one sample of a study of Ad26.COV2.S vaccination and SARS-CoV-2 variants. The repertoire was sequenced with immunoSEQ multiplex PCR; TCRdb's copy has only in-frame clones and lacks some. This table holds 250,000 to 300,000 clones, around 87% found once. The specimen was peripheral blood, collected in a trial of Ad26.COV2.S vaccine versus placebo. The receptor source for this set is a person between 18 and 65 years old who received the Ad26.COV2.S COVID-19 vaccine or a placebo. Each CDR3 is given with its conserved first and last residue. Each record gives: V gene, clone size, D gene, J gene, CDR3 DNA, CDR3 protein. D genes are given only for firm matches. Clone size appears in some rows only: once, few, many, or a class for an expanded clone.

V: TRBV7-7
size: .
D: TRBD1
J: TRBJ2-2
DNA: TGTGCCAGCAGTACAGGGGTGAACACCGGGGAGCTGTTTTTT
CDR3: CASSTGVNTGELFF

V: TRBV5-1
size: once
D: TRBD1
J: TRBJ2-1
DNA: TGCGCCAGCAGCTTATGGGGACAGGGCGTGGACAATGAGCAGTTCTTC
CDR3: CASSLWGQGVDNEQFF

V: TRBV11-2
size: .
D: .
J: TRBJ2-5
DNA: TGTGCCAGCAGCTTTGGGCCCTTAGGAGAGACCCAGTACTTC
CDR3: CASSFGPLGETQYF

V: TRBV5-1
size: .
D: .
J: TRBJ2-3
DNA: TGCGCCAGCAGCTTGGGAAACTCGGGAAGGAGCACAGATACGCAGTATTTT
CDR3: CASSLGNSGRSTDTQYF

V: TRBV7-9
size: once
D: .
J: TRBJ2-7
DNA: TGTGCCAGCAGCTTAGCGGAGGCAGTTGAGCAGTACTTC
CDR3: CASSLAEAVEQYF

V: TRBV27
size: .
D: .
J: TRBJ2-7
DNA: TGTGCCAGCAGTGTTAGGGAAACCTACGAGCAGTACTTC
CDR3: CASSVRETYEQYF

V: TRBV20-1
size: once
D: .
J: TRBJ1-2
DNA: TGCAGTGCTAGAATCTCTGGCTACACCTTC
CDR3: CSARISGYTF

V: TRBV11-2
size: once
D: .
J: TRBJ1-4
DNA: TGTGCCAGCAGCTTAGGGAACAGGGATGAAAAACTGTTTTTT
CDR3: CASSLGNRDEKLFF

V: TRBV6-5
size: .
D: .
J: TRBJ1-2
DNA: TGTGCCAGCAGTTACACAGGGCGATATGGCTACACCTTC
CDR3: CASSYTGRYGYTF

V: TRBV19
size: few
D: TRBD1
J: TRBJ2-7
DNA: TGTGCCAGTAGTATCCCGGGACAGGGGGATGGATACGAGCAGTACTTC
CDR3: CASSIPGQGDGYEQYF

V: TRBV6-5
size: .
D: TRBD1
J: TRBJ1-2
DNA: TGTGCCAGCAGGATCAATGGACAGGGAAGGTATGGCTACACCTTC
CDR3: CASRINGQGRYGYTF

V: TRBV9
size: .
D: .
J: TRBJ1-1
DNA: TGTGCCAGCAGCGCGGGACGGAACACTGAAGCTTTCTTT
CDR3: CASSAGRNTEAFF

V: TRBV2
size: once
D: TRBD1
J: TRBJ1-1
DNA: TGTGCCATCGCCGGGACAGGGGCCTGGAACACTGAAGCTTTCTTT
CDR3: CAIAGTGAWNTEAFF

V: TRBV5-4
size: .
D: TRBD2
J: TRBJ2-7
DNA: TGTGCCAGCAGCTTGGGCGAGGGGACTAGTCTGTCCTACGAGCAGTACTTC
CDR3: CASSLGEGTSLSYEQYF

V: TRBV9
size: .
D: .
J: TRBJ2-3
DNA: TGTGCCAGCAGCCTTCTACAGGGAAACACAGATACGCAGTATTTT
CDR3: CASSLLQGNTDTQYF

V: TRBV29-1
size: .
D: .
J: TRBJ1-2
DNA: TGCAGCGTGAATCAGGGATACGTCAGTGGCTACACCTTC
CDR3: CSVNQGYVSGYTF

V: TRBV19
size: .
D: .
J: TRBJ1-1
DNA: TGTGCCAGTAGTATAGCGGGGGGTAAAATGAACACTGAAGCTTTCTTT
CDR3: CASSIAGGKMNTEAFF

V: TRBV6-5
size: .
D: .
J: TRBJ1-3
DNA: TGTGCCAGCAGAACAGGAAGCTCTGGAAACACCATATATTTT
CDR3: CASRTGSSGNTIYF

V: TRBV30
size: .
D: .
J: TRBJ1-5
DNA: TGTGCCTGGAGTGTAAGCAATCAGCCCCAGCATTTT
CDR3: CAWSVSNQPQHF

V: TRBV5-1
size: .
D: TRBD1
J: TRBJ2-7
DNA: TGCGCCAGCAGCGGGGGACAGGGAGGCTACGAGCAGTACTTC
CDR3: CASSGGQGGYEQYF

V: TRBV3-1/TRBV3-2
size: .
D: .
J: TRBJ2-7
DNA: TGTGCCAGCAGCCAAGATCTCAACGAGCAGTACTTC
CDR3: CASSQDLNEQYF

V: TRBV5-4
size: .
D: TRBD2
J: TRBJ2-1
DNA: TGTGCCAGCAGCTTGCAGCGGCGGGGGGGTCTCAATGAGCAGTTCTTC
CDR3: CASSLQRRGGLNEQFF

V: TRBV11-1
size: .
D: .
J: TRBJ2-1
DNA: TGTGCCAGCAGCTTAGCCGATGAGCAGTTCTTC
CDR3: CASSLADEQFF

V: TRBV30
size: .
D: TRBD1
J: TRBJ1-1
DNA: TGTGCCTGGGGACAGGGGATTGGAACTGAAGCTTTCTTT
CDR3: CAWGQGIGTEAFF

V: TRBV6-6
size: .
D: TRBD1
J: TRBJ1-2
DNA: TGTGCCAGCAGTCTCTCTAAACGGGGACAGGGGGTTGGAGCTAACTATGGCTACACCTTC
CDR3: CASSLSKRGQGVGANYGYTF

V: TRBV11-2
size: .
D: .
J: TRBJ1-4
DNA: TGTGCCAGCAGCCTTTTCCGTGAAAAACTGTTTTTT
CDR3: CASSLFREKLFF